This T cell receptor beta chain was obtained from a study of blood T cells in healthy people across ages (dated by TCRdb to the mid-2010s). Regarding the study in general: In model experiments, template switching captured about one uniquely barcoded TCR beta cDNA molecule for every two T cells. Using deep sequencing normalized with unique cDNA molecular identifiers, the study measured how TCR beta repertoire diversity changes with age. The donors were divided into four age groups: young (average approximately 15 years), middle-aged (approximately 39), aged (approximately 62) and long-lived (roughly 82). To avoid experimental bias, donors of different ages were spread randomly across the sequencing lanes. For two donors (one aged 18 to 30 and one aged 80 or older), the study analyzed two additional independent replicas of 1 million unique cDNA reads from the same blood draw. Overall results and qualifications from the work: The percentage of naive T cells measured by flow cytometry correlated strongly with observed TCR beta diversity. The CMV infection status of donors was not known, potentially confounding age-related changes in expanded clonotypes. As age increased, observed TCR beta diversity per million T cells dropped in a roughly linear way, and a significant reduction was already evident by age about 40. Since profiling was done on bulk unsorted PBMCs, naive and antigen-experienced compartments could not be conclusively compared. Estimates of total diversity based on one million sequenced T cells were considered lower bounds and underestimates. The long-lived group showed more naive CD4+ T cells, fewer expanded clones and increased TCR diversity than the aged group, suggesting age selection.

Points on this clonotype: This receptor's antigen is unknown. One base away there is no much larger clone; base qualities are not given.

Systemically healthy Caucasian individuals from Russia, 35 to 50 in total and aged roughly 6 to 100 years, were included as donors. Each donor gave ten milliliters of peripheral blood, collected into EDTA-treated Vacutainer tubes. Ficoll-Paque density-gradient centrifugation was used to isolate PBMCs, with at least 6.5 million per sample. Total RNA, at least 6 micrograms per sample, was extracted from PBMCs with Trizol reagent. Naive CD45RAhigh/CD27high T cell percentages were measured by flow cytometry on a PBMC aliquot from every donor. In the germline V gene, CDR1 corresponds to KGHDR and CDR2 to SFDVKD. The junction shows trimming of 0 bases on V and 6 bases on J, plus 11 bases between the germline ends. The cysteine opens and the phenylalanine closes a CDR3 of 15 amino acids. Kept here is only the CDR3 DNA, which spans 45 bases and is read in frame from base 1. Libraries came from 5' RACE. Instrument used: Illumina HiSeq 2500. A second PCR of roughly 7 to 11 cycles was run with a J-beta primer mix and a sample-barcoded 5' primer. A unique molecular identifier was introduced onto each TCR beta cDNA molecule by a template-switch 5' adaptor carrying 12 random nucleotides. Each sample yielded at least 3 million CDR3-containing paired-end reads. First-strand cDNA was synthesized from all RNA with the Mint cDNA synthesis kit, primed by a TRBC-specific oligonucleotide. After uracil-DNA glycosylase treatment, a first 18-cycle PCR used universal primers M1SS and BC2_uni_R on all cDNA. The source study handled its data this way. For normalization, 1 million high-quality reads, each with a distinct molecular identifier, were randomly selected from each sample. Reads with shared molecular identifiers were discarded instead of being binned into consensus sequences. CDR3 identification, clonotype clustering and error correction used MiTCR with a Q25 quality threshold and the strictest error-elimination algorithm. A nonparametric unseen species model with Euler transformation was used to estimate lower-bound total TCR beta diversity. TCRdb reprocessing: public reads trimmed at Q25 with fastp, clones called with MiXCR, in-frame beta chains kept. Entries are consolidated by CDR3 protein sequence, retaining the most common genes and DNA. Clone size and V and J calls follow TCRdb, not the original study. Recorded for this sample are 1.5 million to 1.8 million distinct CDR3 sequences; approximately 39% of them occurred a single time. The ten largest clonotypes hold about 4% of the sample.

The specimen was blood. Recombination linked TRBV24-1 to TRBJ2-1; the D gene cannot be resolved reliably. The receptor's source is a woman aged 18-35 years in good health. CDR3 region: CATSDLMMIGNEQFF. The DNA sequence is as follows: TGTGCCACCAGTGATTTGATGATGATCGGCAATGAGCAGTTCTTC.